These 20 T cell receptor beta chains came from one sample sequenced in a study of T cell responses to AZD1222 COVID-19 vaccine. Generated by immunoSEQ multiplex PCR, the TCRdb table keeps only in-frame clones and is missing some. This table holds about 99,000 clones, 80% to 90% found once. The specimen comprised peripheral blood, sampled on day 0 of AZD1222 vaccination. All receptors come from an adult in good health.

In nucleotides, the CDR3 is TGCGCCAGCAGCTTGGACAGCAATCAGCCCCAGCATTTT. Protein sequence: CASSLDSNQPQHF. The V and J genes are TRBV5-1 and TRBJ1-5; D remains unclear. Trimming took 0 bases from V and 1 from J, leaving 2 bases between them. Germline V lookup: CDR1 SGHRS, CDR2 YFSETQ. This CDR3 contains 13 residues.

V and J are TRBV5-1 and TRBJ2-7; D remains unclear. V shed 4 bases and J shed 5 bases, with 10 bases lying between them. The CDR3 is 12 residues long. Germline V gives CDR1 SGHRS, CDR2 YFSETQ. Here the CDR3 DNA reads TGCGCCAGCAGCCGCCCCAGCGACGAGCAGTACTTC. This encodes CASSRPSDEQYF.

J is TRBJ2-3 and V is TRBV7-2; 8 nucleotides agree with TRBD2. The CDR3 length is 13 residues. V shed 8 bases, J shed 0 bases, and the junction held 1 base outside the gene matches. Germline loops: CDR1 SGHTA, CDR2 FQGNSA. CDR3 loop: CASSSGSTDTQYF. Here the CDR3 DNA reads TGTGCCAGCTCTAGCGGGAGCACAGATACGCAGTATTTT.

This chain links TRBV10-3 with TRBJ2-1, with 9 bases that match TRBD2. In germline, CDR1 is ENHRY, CDR2 SYGVKD. The trim removed 0 bases at V and 5 bases at J, leaving 5 bases unmatched. CDR3 length equals 16 residues. The CDR3 DNA is TGTGCCATCAGTGAGTCGAGCGGGGGGACTGACAATGAGCAGTTCTTC. It codes for CAISESSGGTDNEQFF.

J is TRBJ2-3 and V is TRBV6-2 or TRBV6-3; no reliable D call. The ends were cut back, 5 bases at V and 9 bases at J, with 12 bases in the middle. The V gene's germline CDR1 is MNHEY and CDR2 SVGEGT. CDR3 length: 12 residues. CDR3 nucleotides: TGTGCCAGCAGTGACCTATTGCAGACGCAGTATTTT. Protein: CASSDLLQTQYF.

The chain recombines TRBV28 with TRBJ2-7, with 10 positions matching TRBD2. The germline gives CDR1 MDHEN, CDR2 SYDVKM. This CDR3 has 15 amino acids. The junction had 8 bases not matched to a gene; V was cut back by 6 bases and J by 3 bases. The CDR3 DNA sequence: TGTGCCAGCAGCCTGGCGGCTAGCGGGGGCTACGAGCAGTACTTC. It yields the protein CASSLAASGGYEQYF.

The chain links TRBV3-1 (or the pseudogene TRBV3-2) to TRBJ1-2; D remains unclear. The V gene lost 1 base and the J gene lost 5 bases, with 11 bases spanning the gap. Germline CDR1 is LGHDT and CDR2 is YNNKEL (reference sequence). The CDR3 totals 14 residues. The CDR3 loop is CASSQVLAGYGYTF. In DNA form, the CDR3 reads TGTGCCAGCAGCCAAGTCCTGGCGGGGTATGGCTACACCTTC.

This clone was counted once. The V and J genes are TRBV2 and TRBJ2-6; D not certain. V lost 7 bases, J lost 2 bases, and 15 bases lay in between. This CDR3 comprises 16 residues. The germline V gene encodes CDR1 SNHLY and CDR2 FYNNEI. The CDR3: CASKVSPLPGANVLTF. In DNA form, the CDR3 reads TGTGCCAGCAAGGTCTCACCCCTCCCTGGGGCCAACGTCCTGACTTTC. Using reference TRBV2 and TRBJ2-6 for the parts outside the CDR3, the full variable domain is EPEVTQTPSHQVTQMGQEVILRCVPISNHLYFYWYRQILGQKVEFLVSFYNNEISEKSEIFDDQFSVERPDGSNFTLKIRSTKLEDSAMYFCASKVSPLPGANVLTFGAGSRLTVL.

Here the CDR3 DNA reads TGCGCCAGCAGCCAAGATCCCGGGGGTGGCCAGCCCCAGCATTTT. Residues: CASSQDPGGGQPQHF. The chain links TRBV4-1 to TRBJ1-5; D is perhaps TRBD1 (5 bases). Germline assignment: CDR1 MGHRA and CDR2 YSYEKL. The germline V and J ends were trimmed by 0 bases and 7 bases, with 13 bases remaining between them. The CDR3 runs to 15 residues.

This clone came up a few times. CDR3 amino acids: CASSRTASGYNEQFF. The CDR3 DNA is TGCGCCAGCAGCCGGACGGCTAGCGGATACAATGAGCAGTTCTTC. The chain couples TRBV4-1 to TRBJ2-1, with 7 bases matching TRBD2. The CDR3 is 15 residues long. Losses at the gene ends were 4 bases for V and 4 bases for J; bases not matched to a gene: 7. In germline, CDR1 is MGHRA, CDR2 YSYEKL.

V and J are TRBV6-5 and TRBJ2-1; tentatively, D is TRBD2 (5 bases). CDR3 length: 15 amino acids. Trimming left V 4 bases short and J 0 bases short, with 10 bases between. CDR1 MNHEY and CDR2 SVGAGI come from the germline V gene. The CDR3 DNA sequence: TGTGCCAGCAGTTTGGAGGTGAGCTCCTACAATGAGCAGTTCTTC. Its translation is CASSLEVSSYNEQFF.

The chain has TRBV6-5 and TRBJ1-2, with 7 bases that match TRBD1. Germline V CDR1 and CDR2: MNHEY, SVGAGI. The length of the CDR3 is 15 residues. V dropped 5 bases and J dropped 1; count of bases not matched to a gene: 7. CDR3 amino acids: CASSTWDRVNYGYTF. The CDR3 region has the DNA TGTGCCAGCAGTACATGGGACAGAGTTAACTATGGCTACACCTTC.

The chain links TRBV19 to TRBJ2-1, with TRBD1 matching 8 bases. This CDR3 comprises 13 residues. The V segment lost 6 bases and the J segment 9 bases; nucleotides outside the gene matches: 7. Germline assignment: CDR1 LNHDA and CDR2 SQIVND (reference sequence). The CDR3 sequence is CASRGRGQTEQFF. CDR3 nucleotide sequence: TGTGCCAGTAGAGGCAGGGGGCAAACTGAGCAGTTCTTC.

In its sample, this clone was seen a few times. V is TRBV27 and J is TRBJ1-1; TRBD1 might be the D (5 bases). CDR1 and CDR2 from the germline V gene are MNHEY and SMNVEV (reference sequence). The V end lost 2 bases, the J end lost 5 bases, and 12 bases lay between the germline ends. The CDR3 runs to 14 residues. The CDR3 DNA sequence: TGTGCCAGCAGTTTAGTCCAGGGTAAAACTGAAGCTTTCTTT. It yields the protein CASSLVQGKTEAFF.

The V gene is TRBV6-2 or TRBV6-3, the J gene TRBJ1-5, with 8 bases identical to TRBD1. Trimming removed 6 bases from V and 7 bases from J; junction bases left unmatched: 11. CDR3 length: 15 amino acids. Germline-derived CDR1 and CDR2 are MNHEY and SVGEGT. The CDR3 DNA reads as TGTGCCAGCAGCCGAGGGACAGGTCCTGGCCAGCCCCAGCATTTT. It translates to CASSRGTGPGQPQHF.

This chain connects TRBV11-2 to TRBJ2-2, with 7 bases matching TRBD2. J gave up 4 bases and V 5 bases, and 4 bases lay outside the gene matches. CDR3 length: 14 amino acids. CDR1 SGHAT and CDR2 FQNNGV come from the germline V gene. DNA of the CDR3: TGTGCCAGCAGCCAACAGCGGGGCACCGGGGAGCTGTTTTTT. Translating it yields CASSQQRGTGELFF.

The gene calls are TRBV2 and TRBJ1-5; D gene unclear. The CDR3 has 12 amino acids. Germline CDR1 SNHLY, CDR2 FYNNEI. The V end was cut by 2 bases, the J end by 6 bases, with 5 bases between. The CDR3 DNA sequence: TGTGCCAGCAGTGAAACGGGTCAGCCCCAGCATTTT. Translating gives CASSETGQPQHF. Full variable domain (rest looked up from reference TRBV2 and TRBJ1-5): EPEVTQTPSHQVTQMGQEVILRCVPISNHLYFYWYRQILGQKVEFLVSFYNNEISEKSEIFDDQFSVERPDGSNFTLKIRSTKLEDSAMYFCASSETGQPQHFGDGTRLSIL.

This chain joins TRBV4-3 and TRBJ1-4; D call uncertain. V was pared by 7 bases and J by 3 bases, with 9 bases between. Germline V gene data show CDR1 as LGHNA and CDR2 as YSLEER. The CDR3 length is 13 residues. The CDR3 protein is CASNGGPNEKLFF. The CDR3 DNA sequence: TGCGCCAGCAACGGAGGCCCTAATGAAAAACTGTTTTTT.

The rearrangement uses TRBV7-2 and TRBJ2-7; 10 bases are shared with TRBD1. Germline V lookup: CDR1 SGHTA, CDR2 FQGNSA. Trimming at V came to 1 base and at J to 1 base, leaving 10 bases not matched to a gene. This CDR3 comprises 18 residues. The CDR3: CASSLVNGMGQGSYEQYF. In nucleotides, the CDR3 is TGTGCCAGCAGCTTAGTGAACGGTATGGGACAGGGGTCCTACGAGCAGTACTTC. The variable domain in full, completed from reference TRBV7-2 and TRBJ2-7, reads GAGVSQSPSNKVTEKGKDVELRCDPISGHTALYWYRQSLGQGLEFLIYFQGNSAPDKSGLPSDRFSAERTGGSVSTLTIQRTQQEDSAVYLCASSLVNGMGQGSYEQYFGPGTRLTVT.

The chain is built from TRBV24-1 and TRBJ2-7; D is unclear. The CDR3 runs to 11 residues. In germline, CDR1 is KGHDR, CDR2 SFDVKD. V dropped 9 bases and J dropped 3 bases, with 8 bases sitting between them. CDR3 in DNA: TGTGCCACCGGAGAAGGCTACGAGCAGTACTTC. This gives the protein CATGEGYEQYF.